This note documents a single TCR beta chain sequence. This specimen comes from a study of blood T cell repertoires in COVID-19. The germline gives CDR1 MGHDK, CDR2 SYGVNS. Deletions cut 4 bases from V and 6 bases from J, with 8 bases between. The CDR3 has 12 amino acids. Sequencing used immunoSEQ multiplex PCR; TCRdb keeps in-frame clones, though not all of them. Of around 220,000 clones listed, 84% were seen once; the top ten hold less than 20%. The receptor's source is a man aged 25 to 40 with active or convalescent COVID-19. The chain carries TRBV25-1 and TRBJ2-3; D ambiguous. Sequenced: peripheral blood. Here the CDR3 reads CASSGNSDTQYF. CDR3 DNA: TGTGCCAGCAGTGGCAACTCGGATACGCAGTATTTT.